These T cell receptor beta chains were read from a single sample in a study of early T cells in non-severe SARS-CoV-2 infection. TCRdb ran MiXCR on the 5' RACE reads and lists one entry per CDR3 protein. Of under 85,000 distinct CDR3 sequences in the sample, roughly 10% are singletons; the top ten hold about 5.8%. Specimen: whole blood, collected at baseline. The origin of the receptors is an adult who was a healthcare worker with PCR-confirmed SARS-CoV-2 infection or an uninfected control (not recorded which). Both conserved end residues are part of each CDR3. Each record gives: V gene, D gene, clone size, J gene, CDR3 protein, CDR3 DNA. A D gene is named only where the DNA matches it firmly. Clone size appears in some rows only: once, few, many, or a class for an expanded clone.

TRBV6-6	-	many	TRBJ1-2	CASSYSNYGYTF	TGTGCCAGCAGTTACTCCAATTATGGCTACACCTTC
TRBV20-1	TRBD1	few	TRBJ2-7	CSAKKQGRSYEQYF	TGCAGTGCTAAAAAACAGGGGCGCTCCTACGAGCAGTACTTC
TRBV7-2	-	few	TRBJ1-2	CASSPLSGDYGYTF	TGTGCCAGCAGCCCCTTGTCGGGGGACTATGGCTACACCTTC
TRBV4-1	TRBD2	many	TRBJ2-1	CASSRSGTSGLNEQFF	TGCGCCAGCAGCCGGAGCGGGACTAGCGGACTCAATGAGCAGTTCTTC
TRBV4-3	-	few	TRBJ2-7	CASSQGSSYEQYF	TGCGCCAGCAGCCAAGGTTCTTCCTACGAGCAGTACTTC
TRBV10-1	TRBD2	-	TRBJ2-2	CAGLAGVYSGELFF	TGCGCCGGACTAGCGGGGGTCTACAGCGGGGAGCTGTTTTTT
TRBV5-8	-	-	TRBJ1-5	CASSLLLGNQPQHF	TGTGCCAGCAGCTTGCTCCTGGGCAATCAGCCCCAGCATTTT
TRBV7-2	-	-	TRBJ2-1	CASSLRGDEAQAFF	TGTGCCAGCAGCTTAAGGGGGGACGAAGCCCAAGCGTTCTTC
TRBV18	TRBD2	few	TRBJ2-1	CASSSISGANNEQFF	TGTGCCAGCTCATCTATTAGCGGGGCCAACAATGAGCAGTTCTTC
TRBV5-1	-	many	TRBJ2-1	CASSFVGDEQFF	TGCGCCAGCAGCTTCGTGGGCGATGAGCAGTTCTTC
TRBV20-1	TRBD2	many	TRBJ2-1	CSARDPQREVSHEQFF	TGCAGTGCTAGAGACCCCCAGCGGGAAGTGTCCCATGAGCAGTTCTTC
TRBV5-1	-	few	TRBJ2-7	CASSLEGSYEQYF	TGCGCCAGCAGCTTGGAAGGGTCCTACGAGCAGTACTTC
TRBV5-1	TRBD2	-	TRBJ2-5	CASSPNRGGGLETQYF	TGCGCCAGCAGCCCGAACCGCGGGGGGGGCTTGGAGACCCAGTACTTC
TRBV6-2/TRBV6-3	TRBD2	few	TRBJ2-1	CASSWVLAGGPNEQFF	TGTGCCAGCAGCTGGGTTTTAGCGGGAGGGCCTAATGAGCAGTTCTTC
TRBV7-6	-	many	TRBJ2-7	CASSAETGLGYEQYF	TGTGCCAGCAGCGCGGAAACAGGGCTGGGATACGAGCAGTACTTC
TRBV9	TRBD1	-	TRBJ1-6	CASSVAGTGSSPLHF	TGTGCCAGCAGCGTAGCTGGGACAGGGAGTTCACCCCTCCACTTT
TRBV12-3/TRBV12-4	-	-	TRBJ2-3	CASRAEGWGNTQYF	TGTGCCAGCAGGGCCGAAGGGTGGGGAAATACGCAGTATTTT
TRBV2	TRBD1	few	TRBJ2-2	CASRDREGGELFF	TGTGCCAGCAGGGACAGGGAAGGCGGGGAGCTGTTTTTT
TRBV9	-	many	TRBJ2-6	CASSAGSLGANVLTF	TGTGCCAGCAGCGCCGGGTCCCTCGGGGCCAACGTCCTGACTTTC
TRBV3-1	-	many	TRBJ1-5	CASSQGAAGPQPQHF	TGTGCCAGCAGCCAAGGTGCGGCAGGGCCTCAGCCCCAGCATTTT
TRBV12-3/TRBV12-4	TRBD1	once	TRBJ2-2	CASSRQGADTGELFF	TGTGCCAGCAGCCGACAGGGGGCTGACACCGGGGAGCTGTTTTTT
TRBV7-9	-	few	TRBJ1-2	CASSLAEPGSFGYTF	TGTGCCAGCAGCTTAGCGGAGCCAGGGAGCTTTGGCTACACCTTC
TRBV7-7	-	many	TRBJ2-3	CASSRDGHTQYF	TGTGCTAGCAGCCGGGACGGACATACGCAGTATTTT
TRBV7-8	-	many	TRBJ2-3	CASSLALRDTQYF	TGTGCCAGCAGCTTAGCGCTTAGAGATACGCAGTATTTT
TRBV4-1	-	many	TRBJ2-7	CASSQEPPGAVLSEQYF	TGCGCCAGCAGCCAAGAACCTCCAGGGGCGGTCCTATCCGAGCAGTACTTC